These 32 T cell receptor beta chains came from one sample sequenced in a study of blood T cell repertoires in COVID-19. Repertoires were generated with immunoSEQ multiplex PCR, while TCRdb's copy carries only in-frame clones and drops some. The table lists about 74,000 clones, about nine tenths of them singletons. Sequenced input: peripheral blood. These receptors were taken from a man in his forties or fifties with acute or convalescent COVID-19.

The V call is TRBV10-3, the J call TRBJ2-1, with TRBD2 matching over 10 bases. The CDR3 runs 14 residues. Germline loops: CDR1 ENHRY, CDR2 SYGVKD. J gave up 7 bases and V 2 bases, and 2 bases lay outside the gene matches. The CDR3 bases are TGTGCCATCAGTGAGCCAGCGGGAGGGAATGAGCAGTTCTTC. It yields the protein CAISEPAGGNEQFF.

J is TRBJ2-7 and V is TRBV27; D remains unclear. Trimming pared 2 bases from V and 3 bases from J, leaving 11 bases between. CDR3 length equals 14 residues. The germline V gene has CDR1 MNHEY and CDR2 SMNVEV (reference sequence). CDR3 DNA sequence: TGTGCCAGCAGTTTAGGGCCCGAAGGCTACGAGCAGTACTTC. This codes for CASSLGPEGYEQYF.

This chain joins TRBV19 and TRBJ1-2, with TRBD1 identical over 7 bases. Germline CDR1 LNHDA, CDR2 SQIVND (reference sequence). V lost 5 bases and J lost 3; bases outside the gene matches: 3. CDR3 length: 13 residues. The CDR3 DNA sequence: TGTGCCAGTAGTTTAACAGGGGACTATGGCTACACCTTC. Translation: CASSLTGDYGYTF.

The rearrangement uses TRBV7-9 and TRBJ2-5, with 7 bases fitting TRBD1. Germline-derived CDR1 and CDR2 are SEHNR and FQNEAQ (reference sequence). The junction had 15 bases not matched to a gene; V was cut back by 4 bases and J by 4 bases. The CDR3 runs to 17 residues. CDR3 sequence: CASSSKFNHHRGETQYF. CDR3 nucleotide sequence: TGTGCCAGCAGCTCAAAGTTTAACCATCACAGGGGAGAGACCCAGTACTTC. Supplemented by reference TRBV7-9 and TRBJ2-5, the full variable domain reads DTGVSQNPRHKITKRGQNVTFRCDPISEHNRLYWYRQTLGQGPEFLTYFQNEAQLEKSRLLSDRFSAERPKGSFSTLEIQRTEQGDSAMYLCASSSKFNHHRGETQYFGPGTRLLVL.

The chain is built from TRBV6-6 and TRBJ1-4; D is possibly TRBD1 (6 bases). This CDR3 comprises 17 residues. The germline V gene encodes CDR1 MNHNY and CDR2 SVGAGI (reference sequence). The V end was cut by 5 bases, the J end by 7 bases, with 23 bases between. The DNA for the CDR3 is TGTGCCAGCAGTCCCCGCCAGCTACGACAGGAGTCTGAAAAACTGTTTTTT. Its translation is CASSPRQLRQESEKLFF.

V is TRBV7-8 and J is TRBJ2-1; no firm D call. The germline V gene has CDR1 SGHVS and CDR2 FQNEAQ. V was cut by 5 bases and J by 3 bases, with 17 bases left in between. The CDR3 extends over 16 amino acids. CDR3 in DNA: TGTGCCAGCAGCCTGATTACTACCGGCGGCTACAATGAGCAGTTCTTC. Amino acid sequence: CASSLITTGGYNEQFF.

The chain links TRBV19 to TRBJ2-5; 7 bases match TRBD2. Trimming removed 3 bases from V and 5 bases from J; junction bases left unmatched: 9. CDR3 length: 15 residues. Per germline, CDR1 LNHDA and CDR2 SQIVND (reference sequence). DNA of the CDR3: TGTGCCAGTAGTATTCGCGCGGGAGCGGGCGAGACCCAGTACTTC. Protein product: CASSIRAGAGETQYF.

V and J are TRBV28 and TRBJ2-2; TRBD2 is a possible D gene (6 bases). Trimming shortened V by 6 bases and J by 3 bases, and 11 bases separated the two germline ends. The CDR3 extends over 14 amino acids. CDR1 is MDHEN and CDR2 is SYDVKM in the germline V gene. The DNA of the CDR3 is TGTGCCAGCAGCCAGGGAGGCGACACCGGGGAGCTGTTTTTT. This encodes CASSQGGDTGELFF. The full variable domain, completed using reference TRBV28 and TRBJ2-2, is DVKVTQSSRYLVKRTGEKVFLECVQDMDHENMFWYRQDPGLGLRLIYFSYDVKMKEKGDIPEGYSVSREKKERFSLILESASTNQTSMYLCASSQGGDTGELFFGEGSRLTVL.

The chain recombines TRBV27 with TRBJ1-5; 8 bases align to TRBD1. CDR3 length equals 14 residues. Per the germline V gene, CDR1 is MNHEY and CDR2 is SMNVEV (reference sequence). The V and J ends lost 4 bases and 6 bases, in that order; junction bases with no gene match: 5. CDR3 protein: CASSYTQGGQPQHF. The CDR3 coding sequence is TGTGCCAGCAGTTATACACAGGGGGGTCAGCCCCAGCATTTT.

The rearrangement joins TRBV25-1 to TRBJ2-7, with TRBD1 matching 9 bases. There are 13 residues in the CDR3. Germline loops: CDR1 MGHDK, CDR2 SYGVNS. With V trimmed by 9 bases and J by 3 bases, 6 bases remained unmatched. In DNA, the CDR3 is TGTGCCAGTTCCGGGACAGGGCGCTACGAGCAGTACTTC. Its translation is CASSGTGRYEQYF.

The rearrangement joins TRBV6-1 to TRBJ1-2; D gene uncertain. Germline loops: CDR1 MNHNS, CDR2 SASEGT. This CDR3 spans 12 amino acids. V dropped 0 bases and J dropped 14 bases, with 13 bases sitting between them. The CDR3 loop is CASSEAWAGQTF. The DNA of the CDR3 is TGTGCCAGCAGTGAAGCGTGGGCAGGTCAGACCTTC.

The chain couples TRBV19 to TRBJ1-4; D is possibly TRBD1 (5 bases). Germline V gene sequence: CDR1 LNHDA, CDR2 SQIVND (reference sequence). This CDR3 has 15 amino acids. The V end lost 4 bases, the J end lost 8 bases, and 17 bases lay between the germline ends. CDR3 coding DNA: TGTGCCAGTAGTACTCAGGGTTGGGGGGACGAAAAACTGTTTTTT. Amino acids: CASSTQGWGDEKLFF.

The chain joins TRBV5-8 to TRBJ2-2; 7 bases agree with TRBD1. The CDR3 spans 16 residues. J was trimmed by 3 bases and V by 2 bases; bases with no gene match: 7. CDR1 SGHTS and CDR2 YDEGEE come from the germline V gene. In nucleotides, the CDR3 is TGTGCCAGCAGCTTTCCGGCGACAGGGTACACCGGGGAGCTGTTTTTT. Residues: CASSFPATGYTGELFF.

This chain uses TRBV30 with TRBJ1-2; unclear D gene. The CDR3 sequence is 11 residues long. Trimming removed 4 bases at V and 0 bases at J, with 3 bases between. Germline assignment: CDR1 GTSNPN and CDR2 SVGIG (reference sequence). The CDR3 protein is CAWTANYGYTF. The DNA for the CDR3 is TGTGCCTGGACTGCTAACTATGGCTACACCTTC.

This clone was counted a few times. V gene TRBV18 combines with J gene TRBJ2-2, with a tentative D call TRBD1 (6 bases). V was shortened by 3 bases and J by 8 bases, with 10 bases between the two germline ends. In germline, CDR1 is KGHSH, CDR2 LQKENI. There are 13 residues in the CDR3. For the CDR3, the DNA is TGTGCCAGCTCACCCAACGGACAGGGGGAGCTGTTTTTT. Translating gives CASSPNGQGELFF.

The chain has TRBV7-6 and TRBJ2-1; TRBD2 aligns across 7 bases. The ends lost 6 bases at V and 6 bases at J; junction bases unmatched: 11. The CDR3 runs to 15 residues. The germline V gene encodes CDR1 SGHVS and CDR2 FNYEAQ. CDR3 amino acids: CASSSLAERINEQFF. The CDR3 DNA sequence: TGTGCCAGCAGTTCTCTAGCGGAGAGGATCAATGAGCAGTTCTTC.

The chain combines TRBV2 with TRBJ2-2; 8 bases map to TRBD2. This CDR3 spans 16 amino acids. With 3 bases clipped from V and 3 bases from J, the junction kept 6 bases outside the gene matches. Per the germline V gene, CDR1 is SNHLY and CDR2 is FYNNEI. As DNA, the CDR3 is TGTGCCAGCAGTGAGTCCAGCGGGAGACACACCGGGGAGCTGTTTTTT. Protein: CASSESSGRHTGELFF.

This clone has only one observation. The J gene is TRBJ1-1, the V gene TRBV28; 11 bases fit TRBD1. V was pared by 2 bases and J by 2 bases, with 10 bases of the junction left unmatched. Germline CDR1 MDHEN, CDR2 SYDVKM. The CDR3 loop spans 18 amino acids. Here the CDR3 DNA reads TGTGCCAGCAGTTTAAGGTGGGACAGGGGGTTTGGTAACACTGAAGCTTTCTTT. The encoded protein is CASSLRWDRGFGNTEAFF.

The V call is TRBV18, the J call TRBJ2-5; D ambiguous. Deletions cut 0 bases from V and 5 bases from J, with 7 bases between. The germline V gene encodes CDR1 KGHSH and CDR2 LQKENI. The CDR3 sequence is 13 residues long. The CDR3 sequence is CASSPPLRETQYF. Written as DNA, the CDR3 is TGTGCCAGCTCACCACCGCTTCGGGAGACCCAGTACTTC. Filled out from reference TRBV18 and TRBJ2-5, the complete variable domain reads NAGVMQNPRHLVRRRGQEARLRCSPMKGHSHVYWYRQLPEEGLKFMVYLQKENIIDESGMPKERFSAEFPKEGPSILRIQQVVRGDSAAYFCASSPPLRETQYFGPGTRLLVL.

V usage is TRBV7-3 and J usage is TRBJ1-1; D unresolved. The CDR3 extends over 15 amino acids. Germline loops: CDR1 SGHTA, CDR2 FQGTGA. The V end was cut by 0 bases, the J end by 1 base, with 9 bases between. The CDR3 DNA follows: TGTGCCAGCAGCTTAACGGGAGGATCGAACACTGAAGCTTTCTTT. This translates into CASSLTGGSNTEAFF.

This chain uses TRBV20-1 with TRBJ2-5; a possible D gene is TRBD1 (6 bases). CDR1 and CDR2 from the germline V gene are DFQATT and SNEGSKA (reference sequence). The ends were cut back, 7 bases at V and 4 bases at J, with 10 bases in the middle. This CDR3 comprises 11 residues. In DNA form, the CDR3 reads TGCAGTGTGGAAGGGGGAGAGACCCAGTACTTC. It codes for CSVEGGETQYF.

This clone was observed once. CDR3: CAISPGGTTEAFF. In nucleotides, the CDR3 is TGTGCCATCAGTCCCGGGGGTACGACTGAAGCTTTCTTT. The chain couples TRBV10-3 to TRBJ1-1; a possible D gene is TRBD1 (5 bases). V was cut by 5 bases and J by 5 bases, with 12 bases left in between. The germline V gene has CDR1 ENHRY and CDR2 SYGVKD. This CDR3 has 13 amino acids.

This rearrangement joins TRBV5-4 to TRBJ2-5, with D tentatively TRBD1 (5 bases). The CDR3 extends over 13 amino acids. The germline gives CDR1 SGHNT, CDR2 YYREEE (reference sequence). Trimming left V 1 base short and J 1 base short, with 5 bases between. The CDR3 loop reads CASSLRGQETQYF. The CDR3 coding sequence is TGTGCCAGCAGCTTGAGGGGCCAAGAGACCCAGTACTTC. The full variable domain, with the rest looked up from reference TRBV5-4 and TRBJ2-5, is ETGVTQSPTHLIKTRGQQVTLRCSSQSGHNTVSWYQQALGQGPQFIFQYYREEENGRGNFPPRFSGLQFPNYSSELNVNALELDDSALYLCASSLRGQETQYFGPGTRLLVL.

This clone was found once. The chain uses TRBV4-1 and TRBJ2-3; 8 bases agree with TRBD1. The CDR3 contains 17 residues. The germline gives CDR1 MGHRA, CDR2 YSYEKL. V gave up 3 bases and J gave up 1 base; unmatched junction bases: 9. DNA for the CDR3: TGCGCCAGCAGCCATATGCAGGGGGCAGGGGGCACAGATACGCAGTATTTT. Protein: CASSHMQGAGGTDTQYF.

The chain uses TRBV28 and TRBJ2-5, with TRBD1 identical over 9 bases. This CDR3 region has 16 residues. Germline CDR1 and CDR2: MDHEN and SYDVKM. With 1 base clipped from V and 3 bases from J, the junction kept 6 bases outside the gene matches. The CDR3 protein is CASSLFGTGLEETQYF. The CDR3 DNA sequence: TGTGCCAGCAGTTTATTCGGGACAGGGCTTGAAGAGACCCAGTACTTC.

The chain joins TRBV10-3 to TRBJ2-5, with 9 bases identical to TRBD2. Germline V gene lookup returns CDR1 ENHRY and CDR2 SYGVKD. V was clipped by 7 bases and J by 3 bases; unmatched bases: 3. This CDR3 region has 13 residues. The CDR3 region has the DNA TGTGCCATCACCGGCGGGGGGGAAGAGACCCAGTACTTC. This sequence encodes CAITGGGEETQYF.

This chain uses TRBV28 with TRBJ2-3; D gene uncertain. The V gene's germline CDR1 is MDHEN and CDR2 SYDVKM. This CDR3 comprises 17 residues. The V and J ends lost 1 base and 2 bases respectively, with 16 bases between them. DNA for the CDR3: TGTGCCAGCAGTTTATTTTCAGAACCCATACACACAGATACGCAGTATTTT. This encodes CASSLFSEPIHTDTQYF.

The chain uses TRBV18 and TRBJ2-3, with TRBD1 matching over 7 bases. This CDR3 contains 15 residues. Germline V gene sequence: CDR1 KGHSH, CDR2 LQKENI. V shed 5 bases, J shed 0 bases, and the junction held 5 bases outside the gene matches. The CDR3 nucleotides are TGTGCCAGCTCAACCTACAGGGGAAGCACAGATACGCAGTATTTT. This encodes CASSTYRGSTDTQYF.

The chain combines TRBV5-4 with TRBJ2-1; possibly TRBD2 for D (6 bases). CDR1 is SGHNT, CDR2 YYREEE, per germline (reference sequence). V lost 3 bases and J lost 10, with 8 bases in between. The CDR3 is 11 amino acids. This chain's CDR3 is CASSSGEEQFF. CDR3 nucleotide sequence: TGTGCCAGCAGCTCGGGGGAAGAGCAGTTCTTC.

The CDR3: CASSGLSVPNEQFF. For the CDR3, the DNA is TGTGCCAGCAGTGGTCTTTCGGTCCCCAATGAGCAGTTCTTC. The chain uses TRBV27 and TRBJ2-1; no definite D call. This CDR3 comprises 14 residues. V was cut by 5 bases and J by 6 bases, with 14 bases left in between. Germline loops: CDR1 MNHEY, CDR2 SMNVEV (reference sequence).

This clone was counted at least ten times. V gene TRBV7-6 combines with J gene TRBJ2-5, with 9 bases that match TRBD1. Germline assignment: CDR1 SGHVS and CDR2 FNYEAQ. The V segment lost 4 bases and the J segment 7 bases; nucleotides outside the gene matches: 13. This CDR3 region has 16 residues. Here the CDR3 reads CASSSPGTGLLVTQYF. The CDR3 DNA reads TGTGCCAGCAGCTCCCCCGGGACAGGGTTATTAGTGACCCAGTACTTC.

The J gene is TRBJ1-3, the V gene TRBV4-3; D call uncertain. With 0 bases removed from V and 3 bases from J, the gap between germline ends came to 15 bases. The CDR3 loop spans 17 amino acids. Per germline, CDR1 LGHNA and CDR2 YSLEER. CDR3 nucleotides: TGCGCCAGCAGCCAAGATTTGGGAGGACTGTTTGGAAACACCATATATTTT. It codes for CASSQDLGGLFGNTIYF.